This T cell receptor (beta chain) was sequenced in a study of blood T cell repertoires in COVID-19. Study details: Acute and convalescent COVID-19 samples came from the United States, Italy and Spain. Sources were T cells, B-cell-depleted T cells, or PBMCs; the material itself was cDNA or gDNA.

Only in-frame clones appear in the TCRdb table, and some are missing; sequencing was by immunoSEQ multiplex PCR. The repertoire holds about 190,000 clones, with 83% as singletons. Germline CDR1 and CDR2: LGHDT and YNNKEL (reference sequence). CDR3 length: 14 amino acids. V was pared by 4 bases and J by 12 bases, with 11 bases of the junction left unmatched. The sequencing input was peripheral blood. This rearrangement joins TRBV3-1 (or the pseudogene TRBV3-2) to TRBJ1-4, with TRBD1 identical over 7 bases. The TCR originated in a man over 45 with active or convalescent COVID-19. CDR3 amino acids: CASSPITDRLELFF. CDR3 DNA: TGTGCCAGCAGCCCGATAACGGACAGGCTAGAACTGTTTTTT.